These T cell receptor delta chains were read from a single sample in a study of gamma-delta chains in newborns, infants, children. TCRdb redid clone calling on the reads using CATT. The sample yields approximately 4,200 delta-chain clones, less than 2.5% seen once. The sample consisted of blood. These receptors were collected from a child who was a newborn, infant or young child, either healthy, febrile or measles-vaccinated (not recorded which). Both conserved end residues are part of each CDR3. The order of the fields is V gene, J gene, clone size, D gene, CDR3 DNA, CDR3 protein. A D gene is named only where the DNA matches it firmly. Rows give clone size only sometimes, using once, few, many, or a class for an expanded clone.

TRDV2	TRDJ3	.	.	TGTGCCTGTGACAGGATGGGCTCCTGGGACACCCGACAGATGTTTTTC	CACDRMGSWDTRQMFF
TRDV2	TRDJ3	few	TRDD3	TGTGCCTGTGACACCCTGGGGGATACCTCCTGGGACACCCGACAGATGTTTTTC	CACDTLGDTSWDTRQMFF
TRDV1	TRDJ1	.	.	TGTGCTCTTGGGGTCTCACCTTCCCCTGGGGACTCCGGGGGGGTCTGCACCGACAAACTCATCTTT	CALGVSPSPGDSGGVCTDKLIF
TRDV2	TRDJ3	few	TRDD3	TGTGCCTGTGACACCGTACTGGGGGATAGCTCCTGGGACACCCGACAGATGTTTTTC	CACDTVLGDSSWDTRQMFF
TRDV2	TRDJ3	few	.	TGTGCCTGTGACACCGGAGGGATCTATAGCTCCTGGGACACCCGACAGATGTTTTTC	CACDTGGIYSSWDTRQMFF
TRDV2	TRDJ3	few	TRDD3	TGTGCCTGTGACACCATTACTGGGGATACTCAGTGGGACACCCGACAGATGTTTTTC	CACDTITGDTQWDTRQMFF
TRDV2	TRDJ3	.	.	TGTGCCTGTGACACAGTAAAGAAGGACACCCGACAGATGTTTTTC	CACDTVKKDTRQMFF
TRDV2	TRDJ2	few	TRDD3	TGTGCCTGTGACCACATCGTACTGGGGGATACGCCTTTGACAGCACAACTCTTCTTT	CACDHIVLGDTPLTAQLFF
TRDV1	TRDJ1	large	TRDD3	TGTGCTCTTGGTACTGGGGGTTTCCACACCGATAAACTCATCTTT	CALGTGGFHTDKLIF
TRDV2	TRDJ3	few	TRDD3	TGTGCCTGTGACACCTGGGGGATGGACGGCTCCTGGGACACCCGACAGATGTTTTTC	CACDTWGMDGSWDTRQMFF
TRDV1	TRDJ2	medium-sized	TRDD3	TGTGCTCTTGGGACGCTACGGGGGATAGGACCTCCATTGACAGCACAACTCTTCTTT	CALGTLRGIGPPLTAQLFF
TRDV2	TRDJ3	few	TRDD3	TGTGCCTGGACGGACTTACTGGGGGATACCCTCAGCTCCTGGGACACCCGACAGATGTTTTTC	CAWTDLLGDTLSSWDTRQMFF
TRDV1	TRDJ1	medium-sized	TRDD3	TGTGCTCTTGGGGAACTTTGTGGCTTCCTTCTGGGGGATGCATGGGGGACCGATAAACTCATCTTT	CALGELCGFLLGDAWGTDKLIF
TRDV2	TRDJ3	.	TRDD3	TGTGCCTGTGACCTACTGGGGGCCAGCTCCTGGGACACCCGACAGATGTTTTTC	CACDLLGASSWDTRQMFF
TRDV2	TRDJ3	.	TRDD3	TGTGCCTGTGACACCGGCGGTACTGGGGGATGGGCCTCCTGGGACACCCGACAGATGTTTTTC	CACDTGGTGGWASWDTRQMFF
TRDV2	TRDJ3	few	TRDD3	TGTGCCTGTGACACCCTCGTACTGGGGAGCTCCTGGGACACCCGACAGATGTTTTTC	CACDTLVLGSSWDTRQMFF
TRDV2	TRDJ2	.	TRDD3	TGTGCCTGTGACACGTTACTGGGGGATACGCGGTTGACAGCACAACTCTTCTTT	CACDTLLGDTRLTAQLFF
TRDV2	TRDJ2	large	TRDD3	TGTGCCTGTGACGTACTGGGGGATACTTTGACAGCACAACTCTTCTTT	CACDVLGDTLTAQLFF
TRDV2	TRDJ3	few	.	TGTGCCTGTGACACCGTGCGAGGGGGAAGCTCCTGGGACACCCGACAGACGTTTTTC	CACDTVRGGSSWDTRQTFF
TRDV1	TRDJ1	large	TRDD3	TGTGCTCTTGGGGAATACCACCCGAATACTGGGGGTCTTCCTTACACCGATAAACTCATCTTT	CALGEYHPNTGGLPYTDKLIF
TRDV2	TRDJ3	hyperexpanded	.	TGTGCCTGTGACACGGGATACTGGGACACCCGACAGATGTTTTTC	CACDTGYWDTRQMFF
TRDV2	TRDJ3	few	.	TGTGCCTGTGACACTGCGGACGGGGTTAGCTCCTGGGACACCCGACAGATGTTTTTC	CACDTADGVSSWDTRQMFF
TRDV2	TRDJ3	.	TRDD3	TGTGCCTGTGATGTACTGGGGGATGGCTCCTGGGACACCCGACAGATGTTTTTC	CACDVLGDGSWDTRQMFF
TRDV1	TRDJ1	few	TRDD3	TGTGCTCTTGGGGTCCATTCCCGTACTGGGGGATATAATGCGGGCGATAAACTCATCTTT	CALGVHSRTGGYNAGDKLIF
TRDV3	TRDJ2	medium-sized	.	TGTGCCTATGGAGAACCTCTTCCTACAGATAGGGGATATCGGGCGGGGGCAGCACAACTCTTCTTT	CAYGEPLPTDRGYRAGAAQLFF
TRDV2	TRDJ3	few	TRDD3	TGTGCCTGTGACGCCCTTTGGGGGATCCTCCCCAGCTCCTGGGACACCCGACAGATGTTTTTC	CACDALWGILPSSWDTRQMFF
TRDV2	TRDJ2	.	TRDD3	TGTGCCTGTGACGTACTGGGGGAAGGAGTGACAGCACAACTCTTCTTT	CACDVLGEGVTAQLFF
TRDV2	TRDJ3	few	TRDD3	TGTGCCTGTGACGTACTGGGGGATCCCTCCTGGGACACCCGACAGATGTTTTTC	CACDVLGDPSWDTRQMFF
TRDV2	TRDJ3	.	TRDD3	TGTGCCTGTGACAATACTGGGGGACTCGCCTGGGACACCCGACAGATGTTTTTC	CACDNTGGLAWDTRQMFF
TRDV2	TRDJ3	few	TRDD3	TGTGCCTGTGACGTACCGGGGGATAGCTCCTGGGACACCCGACAGATGTTTTTC	CACDVPGDSSWDTRQMFF
TRDV2	TRDJ3	few	.	TGTGCCTGTGACCTACTGGGGGACACCCGACAGATGTTTTTC	CACDLLGDTRQMFF
TRDV1	TRDJ1	medium-sized	.	TGTGCTCTTGGGGAACTAGGGGGGGGGGTTCCGTACACCGATAAACTCATCTTT	CALGELGGGVPYTDKLIF
TRDV2	TRDJ3	.	TRDD3	TGTGCCTGTGACAATACTGGGGGATACTGGGACACCCGACAGATGTTTTTC	CACDNTGGYWDTRQMFF
TRAV29/DV5	TRDJ3	large	TRDD3	TGTGCAGCAAGCGTACTGGGGGATAGCTCCTGGGACACCCGACAGATGTTTTTC	CAASVLGDSSWDTRQMFF